This T cell receptor (beta chain) was captured by sequencing in a study of CD8+ T cells in alopecia areata. About the study: Recipient mice, roughly 7-11-week-old female C3H/HeJ animals, received skin from approximately 6-12-month-old C3H/HeJ graft donors with spontaneous alopecia. Study-wide results and caveats: Between patients, shared TCR sequences were less clear than in mice. This was possibly due in part to HLA diversity in the patient population. Elevated clonality characterized lesional scalp relative to normal scalp, particularly in alopecia totalis/universalis. Scalp data also include sequences from resident alphabeta T cells of normal skin.

cDNA serving as the sequencing template came from extracted, reverse transcribed RNA. Sequencing was performed with immunoSEQ multiplex PCR; in TCRdb, only in-frame clones are kept and a portion is missing. The sample offers some 110,000 clones and no singletons, the top ten holding around 20%. This clone came up many times. Its antigen remains unidentified. Genes and germline come from the mouse. Sequenced sample: lesional skin. This clonotype was sampled from a C3H/HeJ mouse with alopecia areata. This strain has MHC haplotype H2-k.

CDR3 in amino acids: CASSDAPGSIYEQYF. CDR3 DNA (partial): TGTGCCAGCAGTGATGCACCTGGGTCCATCTAT. V gene TRBV13-3 combines with J gene TRBJ2-7; D perhaps matches TRBD2 (5 bases). The sequence runs out 4 residues before the end of the CDR3; the remainder is reconstructed from the germline J gene. The V gene's germline CDR1 is NNHDY and CDR2 SYVADS. V was shortened by 0 bases and J by 3 bases, with 13 bases between the two germline ends. This CDR3 contains 15 residues.